What follows are 24 T cell receptor beta chains derived from one specimen sequenced in a study of cytomegalovirus exposure and HLA in healthy donors (TCRdb year 2017). The library was prepared using the immunoSEQ multiplex PCR assay. For the multiplex PCR, a mixture combining 60 forward primers for TCR Vbeta segments and 13 reverse primers for TCR Jbeta segments was used. The table comes from immuneACCESS by way of TCRdb, which keeps in-frame sequences with V and J called. Part of the clones is missing from these tables; in studies checked, under half for an unresolved V gene and the rest for unknown reasons. Here the sample has more than 140,000 clones; around 65% occur a single time. The ten largest clonotypes hold 3% of the sample. The sample comprised PBMCs. The receptors were gathered from a woman in her 30s in good health and CMV-seropositive.

The chain links TRBV27 to TRBJ2-2; D remains unclear. V was clipped by 5 bases and J by 0 bases, with 4 bases between them. The CDR3 spans 13 residues. The germline CDR1 and CDR2 sequences are MNHEY and SMNVEV (reference sequence). CDR3 in amino acids: CASSPANTGELFF. The CDR3 nucleotides read TGTGCCAGCAGTCCCGCGAACACCGGGGAGCTGTTTTTT.

The rearrangement uses TRBV7-8 and TRBJ2-1, with D possibly matching TRBD2 (5 bases). CDR3 length: 16 amino acids. Trimming pared 2 bases from V and 4 bases from J, leaving 15 bases between. Germline V lookup: CDR1 SGHVS, CDR2 FQNEAQ. As DNA, the CDR3 is TGTGCCAGCAGCTTACGTGGCGGGCGCGTATACAATGAGCAGTTCTTC. Protein sequence: CASSLRGGRVYNEQFF. Variable domain in full (rest from reference TRBV7-8 and TRBJ2-1): GAGVSQSPRYKVAKRGQDVALRCDPISGHVSLFWYQQALGQGPEFLTYFQNEAQLDKSGLPSDRFFAERPEGSVSTLKIQRTQQEDSAVYLCASSLRGGRVYNEQFFGPGTRLTVL.

CDR3 region: CASSAGGRGEAFF. As DNA, the CDR3 is TGTGCCAGCAGCGCGGGCGGGAGGGGTGAAGCTTTCTTT. V gene TRBV6-5 combines with J gene TRBJ1-1, with a possible D match to TRBD1 (5 bases). This CDR3 is built from 13 residues. V shed 6 bases and J shed 7 bases, with 15 bases lying between them. The germline V gene has CDR1 MNHEY and CDR2 SVGAGI.

This chain connects TRBV4-1 to TRBJ2-3; D possibly corresponds to TRBD2 (5 bases). CDR1 is MGHRA and CDR2 is YSYEKL in the germline V gene. The CDR3 length is 16 residues. V was clipped by 0 bases and J by 0 bases, with 10 bases between them. The CDR3 nucleotides are TGCGCCAGCAGCCAAGACTACGGGGTAAGCACAGATACGCAGTATTTT. This sequence encodes CASSQDYGVSTDTQYF.

The J gene is TRBJ1-3, the V gene TRBV10-1; tentative D call: TRBD1 (6 bases). Trimming took off 8 bases at V and 0 bases at J, with 8 bases between the two ends. The germline V gene has CDR1 WNHNN and CDR2 SYGVQD (reference sequence). The CDR3 contains 13 residues. The CDR3 DNA follows: TGCGCCAGCCGGGACAACTCTGGAAACACCATATATTTT. This translates into CASRDNSGNTIYF.

The rearrangement uses TRBV6-5 and TRBJ1-1, with 7 bases matching TRBD1. The CDR3 is made up of 13 amino acids. Trimming removed 7 bases from V and 6 bases from J; junction bases left unmatched: 8. In germline, CDR1 is MNHEY, CDR2 SVGAGI. The CDR3: CASKKRQGSEAFF. CDR3 coding DNA: TGTGCCAGCAAAAAAAGACAGGGCTCTGAAGCTTTCTTT.

This chain joins TRBV7-9 and TRBJ1-2; D remains unclear. The CDR3 has 13 amino acids. Deletions cut 5 bases from V and 4 bases from J, with 11 bases between. The V gene's germline CDR1 is SEHNR and CDR2 FQNEAQ (reference sequence). The CDR3 reads CASSPRLFYGYTF. The CDR3, as DNA: TGTGCCAGCAGCCCTCGACTGTTCTATGGCTACACCTTC.

The chain links TRBV11-3 to TRBJ2-1; D unclear. CDR3 length equals 16 residues. Trimming took off 4 bases at V and 1 base at J, with 14 bases between the two ends. Germline CDR1 reads SGHNT; CDR2 reads YENEEA. The CDR3 reads CASSSGTTVSYNEQFF. Written as DNA, the CDR3 is TGTGCCAGCAGCTCAGGAACGACGGTTTCCTACAATGAGCAGTTCTTC. The full variable domain, in which reference TRBV11-3 and TRBJ2-1 provide the parts outside the CDR3, is EAGVVQSPRYKIIEKKQPVAFWCNPISGHNTLYWYLQNLGQGPELLIRYENEEAVDDSQLPKDRFSAERLKGVDSTLKIQPAELGDSAVYLCASSSGTTVSYNEQFFGPGTRLTVL.

The gene calls are TRBV6-5 and TRBJ2-7, with TRBD1 identical over 10 bases. The CDR3 has 15 residues. V was clipped by 6 bases and J by 2 bases; unmatched bases: 7. Germline assignment: CDR1 MNHEY and CDR2 SVGAGI. CDR3 sequence: CASSIDRGRPYEQYF. DNA of the CDR3: TGTGCCAGCAGCATAGACAGGGGGCGGCCCTACGAGCAGTACTTC.

V usage is TRBV7-2 and J usage is TRBJ2-7; TRBD1 is a possible D gene (5 bases). CDR3 length: 15 amino acids. V was shortened by 0 bases and J by 2 bases, with 11 bases between the two germline ends. Germline-derived CDR1 and CDR2 are SGHTA and FQGNSA. DNA of the CDR3: TGTGCCAGCAGCTTAGCGTTACAGGTCACCTACGAGCAGTACTTC. Translation: CASSLALQVTYEQYF. Variable domain in full (rest from reference TRBV7-2 and TRBJ2-7): GAGVSQSPSNKVTEKGKDVELRCDPISGHTALYWYRQSLGQGLEFLIYFQGNSAPDKSGLPSDRFSAERTGGSVSTLTIQRTQQEDSAVYLCASSLALQVTYEQYFGPGTRLTVT.

The chain combines TRBV27 with TRBJ2-7; no clear D gene. The V end was cut by 4 bases, the J end by 3 bases, with 10 bases between. Germline V gene data show CDR1 as MNHEY and CDR2 as SMNVEV (reference sequence). This CDR3 region has 13 residues. CDR3 sequence (DNA): TGTGCCAGCAGTTCATATACCAGCTACGAGCAGTACTTC. It codes for CASSSYTSYEQYF.

CDR3 nucleotide sequence: TGTGCCAGCAGTGGGGGCGGGGGGAGCTCCTACAATGAGCAGTTCTTC. This translates into CASSGGGGSSYNEQFF. This chain links TRBV9 with TRBJ2-1; TRBD2 matches at 8 bases. The V segment lost 5 bases and the J segment 0 bases; nucleotides outside the gene matches: 7. Germline CDR1 reads SGDLS; CDR2 reads YYNGEE. The CDR3 totals 16 residues. Full variable domain (missing parts from reference TRBV9 and TRBJ2-1): DSGVTQTPKHLITATGQRVTLRCSPRSGDLSVYWYQQSLDQGLQFLIQYYNGEERAKGNILERFSAQQFPDLHSELNLSSLELGDSALYFCASSGGGGSSYNEQFFGPGTRLTVL.

This clone turned up a few times. The gene calls are TRBV6-1 and TRBJ1-5, with a weak D call TRBD1 (5 bases). This CDR3 has 11 residues. V shed 7 bases and J shed 8 bases, with 9 bases lying between them. From germline, CDR1 is MNHNS and CDR2 SASEGT. The CDR3 coding sequence is TGTGCCAGCAATAGGGGCAAGCCCCAGCATTTT. Encoded protein: CASNRGKPQHF.

The rearrangement uses TRBV6-5 and TRBJ1-1, with D uncertain. The CDR3 has 14 residues. V lost 0 bases and J lost 1, with 6 bases in between. CDR1 and CDR2 from the germline V gene are MNHEY and SVGAGI. The CDR3 loop is CASSYSYRNTEAFF. The DNA of the CDR3 is TGTGCCAGCAGTTACTCATACAGGAACACTGAAGCTTTCTTT.

This chain uses TRBV28 with TRBJ1-1; D is perhaps TRBD1 (5 bases). V lost 2 bases and J lost 6, with 10 bases in between. CDR3 length: 13 residues. The germline V gene has CDR1 MDHEN and CDR2 SYDVKM. For the CDR3, the DNA is TGTGCCAGCAGTTTACCAGGGACTGCTGAAGCTTTCTTT. It encodes CASSLPGTAEAFF.

This chain uses TRBV2 with TRBJ2-6; D not resolved. In germline, CDR1 is SNHLY, CDR2 FYNNEI. The CDR3 totals 13 residues. Trimming left V 7 bases short and J 0 bases short, with 4 bases between. CDR3 amino acids: CASMASGANVLTF. The CDR3 DNA sequence: TGTGCCAGCATGGCCTCTGGGGCCAACGTCCTGACTTTC.

This clone has only one observation. The genes are TRBV28 and TRBJ2-2; 9 bases align to TRBD1. CDR1 and CDR2 (germline): MDHEN, SYDVKM. The CDR3 extends over 15 amino acids. Unmatched junction bases numbered 7, after V lost 6 bases and J lost 5 bases. As DNA, the CDR3 is TGTGCCAGCAGGACTCGGACAGGGGTAACCGGGGAGCTGTTTTTT. Translation gives CASRTRTGVTGELFF.

This chain joins TRBV5-1 and TRBJ1-2; D gene unclear. This CDR3 has 13 amino acids. V was trimmed by 4 bases and J by 8 bases, leaving 15 bases between them. CDR1 and CDR2 from the germline V gene are SGHRS and YFSETQ. Written as DNA, the CDR3 is TGCGCCAGCAGCCCGGGGATAGTGTGGGGCTACACCTTC. It encodes CASSPGIVWGYTF.

The chain is built from TRBV2 and TRBJ2-1; D remains unclear. The CDR3 runs to 13 residues. The V gene lost 6 bases and the J gene lost 9 bases, with 15 bases spanning the gap. Germline CDR1 reads SNHLY; CDR2 reads FYNNEI. CDR3 amino acids: CASSAGPSGEQFF. The CDR3 coding sequence is TGTGCCAGCAGCGCCGGCCCTAGTGGTGAGCAGTTCTTC.

The chain links TRBV28 to TRBJ1-6; 7 nucleotides match TRBD1. Germline V gene lookup returns CDR1 MDHEN and CDR2 SYDVKM. CDR3 length equals 15 residues. The trim removed 6 bases at V and 9 bases at J, leaving 11 bases unmatched. The CDR3 nucleotides read TGTGCCAGCAGAAAGAAGACAGGGATCGGTTCACCCCTCCACTTT. It encodes CASRKKTGIGSPLHF.

Only one count was recorded for this clone. The chain joins TRBV19 to TRBJ2-1; 7 positions agree with TRBD2. The CDR3 covers 15 residues. Germline trimming cut 2 bases from V and 6 bases from J; bases unmatched to any gene: 7. The germline gives CDR1 LNHDA, CDR2 SQIVND (reference sequence). This CDR3 is CASSITGLKSNEQFF. The CDR3, as DNA: TGTGCCAGTAGTATAACGGGACTAAAAAGCAATGAGCAGTTCTTC. Full variable domain (remainder filled in from reference TRBV19 and TRBJ2-1): DGGITQSPKYLFRKEGQNVTLSCEQNLNHDAMYWYRQDPGQGLRLIYYSQIVNDFQKGDIAEGYSVSREKKESFPLTVTSAQKNPTAFYLCASSITGLKSNEQFFGPGTRLTVL.

J is TRBJ1-5 and V is TRBV7-8; no reliable D call. The CDR3 has 17 residues. From germline, CDR1 is SGHVS and CDR2 FQNEAQ. V was cut by 4 bases and J by 5 bases, with 21 bases left in between. Here the CDR3 reads CASSSREGVWTYQPQHF. CDR3 coding DNA: TGTGCCAGCAGCTCACGGGAGGGTGTTTGGACCTATCAGCCCCAGCATTTT.

The chain employs TRBV5-1 and TRBJ2-5; 9 bases agree with TRBD1. J gave up 2 bases and V 4 bases, and 9 bases lay outside the gene matches. Germline V gives CDR1 SGHRS, CDR2 YFSETQ. CDR3 length: 16 residues. CDR3 coding DNA: TGCGCCAGCAGCCTACCGACAGGGGGTGGTCAAGAGACCCAGTACTTC. Its translation: CASSLPTGGGQETQYF. Full variable domain (missing parts from reference TRBV5-1 and TRBJ2-5): KAGVTQTPRYLIKTRGQQVTLSCSPISGHRSVSWYQQTPGQGLQFLFEYFSETQRNKGNFPGRFSGRQFSNSRSEMNVSTLELGDSALYLCASSLPTGGGQETQYFGPGTRLLVL.

This CDR3 reads CASRKGGVNQPQHF. The CDR3 DNA reads as TGTGCCAGCAGGAAAGGGGGGGTCAATCAGCCCCAGCATTTT. The chain combines TRBV27 with TRBJ1-5, with D perhaps matching TRBD1 (6 bases). CDR3 size: 14 residues. V lost 6 bases and J 3 bases, leaving 12 bases between the germline ends. Germline CDR1 reads MNHEY; CDR2 reads SMNVEV (reference sequence).